This paragraph reports one TCR beta chain. No cognate antigen has been identified for it. Base qualities were left out, and no much larger clone turns up one base away. In this study, sorted CD4+ and CD8+ T cells from the blood of healthy subjects and of severe aplastic anemia patients had their TCR repertoires deep-sequenced. Ficoll-Paque density gradient centrifugation was used to isolate peripheral blood mononuclear cells. Before DNA was extracted, CD4+ and CD8+ T cells were sorted using either FACS or magnetic beads. These data originate in a study of CD8+CD57+ T cells in acquired aplastic anemia (dated by TCRdb to 2017 to 2018). Study-level background: A mean of 3.2 ug of DNA, ranging from roughly 0.18 to 30 ug, was extracted from sorted CD4+ and CD8+ cells.

Genomic DNA was used as template for profiling of TCR beta VDJ combinations and CDR3 sequences. TCR repertoire sequencing was run on an Illumina HiSeq 2000. Under the source paper's analysis protocol: Repertoires were assessed using TRBV/TRBJ rearrangement plots, CDR3 size and DJ length profiles, and Simpson's diversity index. Whichever DNA sequence was most abundant in the deep sequencing data was defined as the immunodominant clone. CDR3 amino acid sequences were screened for sharing across subjects and compared with published repertoires and the VDJdb database. Using fastp trimming at Q25 and MiXCR clonotype assembly, TCRdb reanalyzed the public sequencing data and kept in-frame beta chains. Under each unique CDR3 protein, matching rows form one entry showing the most common genes and DNA. These V and J calls originate from TCRdb's pipeline instead of the authors' own analysis. A total of 250,000 to 350,000 distinct CDR3 sequences appear in this sample, 55% to 65% of them only once. The top ten hold roughly 8% of the sample.

General study outcomes and caveats: No significant difference in CD8+ Simpson's diversity was found between patients and healthy controls (P=0.060). Around 28 CD8+ CDR3 sequences were found to be shared between patients and controls, but these sequences appeared to be highly expressed in patients and within the immunodominant clones of the patients.

V is shortened by 2 bases, J by 10 bases, and the region joining them spans 12 bases. In the germline V gene (reference sequence), CDR1 corresponds to SEHNR and CDR2 to FQNEAQ. The CDR3 covers 14 residues, taking in both the cysteine and the phenylalanine. Just the 42-base CDR3 DNA is kept, in frame starting at base 1. The rearranged segments are TRBV7-9 and TRBJ1-6; there is no confident call for the D gene. This TCR was sampled from a human donor with severe aplastic anemia or a healthy control (not recorded which). Sample: sorted CD4+, CD8+, or CD8+CD57+ T cells (not recorded which) from PBMCs. This receptor carries the CDR3 CASSLSGLGSPLHF. The DNA sequence reads TGTGCCAGCAGCTTAAGCGGTTTGGGATCACCCCTCCACTTT.